The 30 T cell receptor beta chains in this list originate from one sample, sequenced in a study of T cell clonotyping in hematopoietic cell transplantation. Measured with immunoSEQ multiplex PCR; TCRdb has only the in-frame clones, and not every one. The sample shows some 17,000 clones, about nine tenths of them seen only once. The sample consisted of peripheral blood mononuclear cells. The receptor set was obtained from a man aged 45-65 years in good health. Some clones in this sample may be carry-over from other donors' samples.

This clone was counted once. The gene calls are TRBV30 and TRBJ2-2, with D possibly being TRBD1 (6 bases). The CDR3 runs 12 residues. Germline V lookup: CDR1 GTSNPN, CDR2 SVGIG (reference sequence). Deletions cut 5 bases from V and 7 bases from J, with 11 bases between. CDR3: CAWGGTFGELFF. The CDR3 region has the DNA TGTGCCTGGGGGGGCACGTTCGGGGAGCTGTTTTTT.

This clone has just one count. J is TRBJ1-1 and V is TRBV30, with 7 positions matching TRBD1. The CDR3 spans 13 residues. Germline V gene sequence: CDR1 GTSNPN, CDR2 SVGIG (reference sequence). Trimming cost V 5 bases and J 0 bases; bases outside gene matches: 3. This CDR3 is CAWATGMNTEAFF. CDR3 bases: TGTGCCTGGGCGACAGGGATGAACACTGAAGCTTTCTTT. The full variable domain, rest sourced from reference TRBV30 and TRBJ1-1, is SQTIHQWPATLVQPVGSPLSLECTVEGTSNPNLYWYRQAAGRGLQLLFYSVGIGQISSEVPQNLSASRPQDRQFILSSKKLLLSDSGFYLCAWATGMNTEAFFGQGTRLTVV.

The V call is TRBV2, the J call TRBJ1-1, with D possibly TRBD1 on 5 matching bases. This CDR3 is 14 amino acids long. CDR1 is SNHLY, CDR2 FYNNEI, per germline. The V and J ends lost 4 bases and 1 base respectively, with 10 bases between them. The CDR3 sequence: CASSVRGGNTEAFF. CDR3 in DNA: TGTGCCAGCAGTGTTAGGGGCGGGAACACTGAAGCTTTCTTT.

This chain connects TRBV7-2 to TRBJ2-2; D remains unclear. The germline gives CDR1 SGHTA, CDR2 FQGNSA. V gave up 5 bases and J gave up 2 bases, with 6 bases separating them. CDR3 length: 13 residues. DNA of the CDR3: TGTGCCAGCAGCATGGACAACACCGGGGAGCTGTTTTTT. Translated: CASSMDNTGELFF.

J is TRBJ1-2 and V is TRBV6-5; D is unclear. The CDR3 loop spans 13 amino acids. Germline V gene sequence: CDR1 MNHEY, CDR2 SVGAGI. V lost 5 bases to trimming and J lost 8 bases, with 15 bases between them. The CDR3 DNA reads as TGTGCCAGCAGTAAAACCCGTCCTAAGGGCTACACCTTC. Protein sequence: CASSKTRPKGYTF.

The chain joins TRBV9 to TRBJ1-2; 7 bases agree with TRBD1. Trimming removed 4 bases from V and 4 bases from J; junction bases left unmatched: 4. The CDR3 length is 13 residues. Germline CDR1 is SGDLS and CDR2 is YYNGEE. The CDR3 DNA reads as TGTGCCAGCAGCAAACAGGGGCCCTATGGCTACACCTTC. Translated, it gives CASSKQGPYGYTF.

The chain carries TRBV2 and TRBJ1-4, with D possibly matching TRBD1 (5 bases). Trimming cost V 8 bases and J 10 bases, with 20 bases left between them. The CDR3 runs to 14 residues. Germline loops: CDR1 SNHLY, CDR2 FYNNEI. The CDR3 coding sequence is TGTGCCAGCTCCGAGAGGCCCGGGGCCGGAAAACTGTTTTTT. Translating it yields CASSERPGAGKLFF. The full variable domain, rest sourced from reference TRBV2 and TRBJ1-4, is EPEVTQTPSHQVTQMGQEVILRCVPISNHLYFYWYRQILGQKVEFLVSFYNNEISEKSEIFDDQFSVERPDGSNFTLKIRSTKLEDSAMYFCASSERPGAGKLFFGSGTQLSVL.

The chain joins TRBV4-3 to TRBJ1-2, with no clear D. Germline-derived CDR1 and CDR2 are LGHNA and YSLEER. The CDR3 length is 16 residues. The ends were cut back, 0 bases at V and 2 bases at J, with 13 bases in the middle. The CDR3 coding sequence is TGCGCCAGCAGCCAAGAATCTTCAGCAACAAACTATGGCTACACCTTC. Its translation is CASSQESSATNYGYTF.

This chain uses TRBV19 with TRBJ2-3; D is uncertain. This CDR3 is built from 12 residues. The V end lost 4 bases, the J end lost 6 bases, and 8 bases lay between the germline ends. Germline-derived CDR1 and CDR2 are LNHDA and SQIVND (reference sequence). The CDR3 DNA reads as TGTGCCAGTAGTAGGGGTTTGGATACGCAGTATTTT. Translation gives CASSRGLDTQYF.

This rearrangement joins TRBV7-2 to TRBJ1-5; maybe TRBD1 (6 bases). CDR3 length: 14 residues. V was pared by 1 base and J by 7 bases, with 11 bases between. CDR1 SGHTA and CDR2 FQGNSA come from the germline V gene. The CDR3 spells CASSLGQGYQPQHF. The CDR3 nucleotides are TGTGCCAGCAGCTTAGGTCAGGGGTACCAGCCCCAGCATTTT.

This chain joins TRBV6-5 and TRBJ1-6; 8 nucleotides align to TRBD1. CDR1 is MNHEY and CDR2 is SVGAGI in the germline V gene. This CDR3 spans 14 amino acids. V trimming: 8 bases; J trimming: 8 bases; junction bases outside the gene matches: 8. CDR3 in DNA: TGTGCCAGCGGCCTTGACAGGGGAGATTCACCCCTCCACTTT. Protein product: CASGLDRGDSPLHF.

V usage is TRBV14 and J usage is TRBJ1-3; D is ambiguous. Germline V gene lookup returns CDR1 SGHDN and CDR2 FVKESK. The CDR3 is 14 amino acids. The V gene lost 6 bases and the J gene lost 0 bases, with 9 bases spanning the gap. CDR3 region: CASSLSNSGNTIYF. The CDR3 region has the DNA TGTGCCAGCAGTTTAAGTAACTCTGGAAACACCATATATTTT.

This CDR3 reads CASTPTASEQFF. CDR3 in DNA: TGTGCCAGCACCCCGACAGCCTCTGAGCAGTTCTTC. V and J are TRBV7-2 and TRBJ2-1; D might be TRBD1 (5 bases). Germline CDR1 and CDR2: SGHTA and FQGNSA. The CDR3 loop spans 12 amino acids. Deletions cut 7 bases from V and 9 bases from J, with 13 bases between. Complete variable domain (other parts from reference TRBV7-2 and TRBJ2-1): GAGVSQSPSNKVTEKGKDVELRCDPISGHTALYWYRQSLGQGLEFLIYFQGNSAPDKSGLPSDRFSAERTGGSVSTLTIQRTQQEDSAVYLCASTPTASEQFFGPGTRLTVL.

The genes are TRBV30 and TRBJ2-2; D gene ambiguous. CDR1 and CDR2 (germline): GTSNPN, SVGIG (reference sequence). The CDR3 is 13 residues long. Trimming left V 7 bases short and J 5 bases short, with 14 bases between. CDR3 bases: TGTGCCTCCCGGGCCACAATGACCGGGGAGCTGTTTTTT. Its translation is CASRATMTGELFF.

V is TRBV30 and J is TRBJ2-1, with 14 positions matching TRBD2. The germline V gene encodes CDR1 GTSNPN and CDR2 SVGIG (reference sequence). Trimming removed 5 bases from V and 3 bases from J; junction bases left unmatched: 9. The CDR3 loop spans 17 amino acids. In DNA form, the CDR3 reads TGTGCCTGGGCCGGGACTAGCGGGGGTTACAACTACAATGAGCAGTTCTTC. Translation: CAWAGTSGGYNYNEQFF.

The chain joins TRBV6-6 to TRBJ2-5; tentatively, D is TRBD2 (6 bases). Germline V gene data show CDR1 as MNHNY and CDR2 as SVGAGI (reference sequence). With 4 bases removed from V and 4 bases from J, the gap between germline ends came to 10 bases. The CDR3 consists of 13 residues. The CDR3 sequence is CASSFRDSETQYF. In DNA, the CDR3 is TGTGCCAGCAGTTTTCGGGACTCAGAGACCCAGTACTTC.

The rearrangement links TRBV10-3 to TRBJ2-7; 9 bases are a match to TRBD2. The CDR3 covers 15 residues. V lost 5 bases and J lost 4; bases outside the gene matches: 9. Germline CDR1 and CDR2: ENHRY and SYGVKD. As DNA, the CDR3 is TGTGCCATCAGTCAAACAAGCGGGGGGCTGTACGAGCAGTACTTC. Its translation is CAISQTSGGLYEQYF.

J is TRBJ2-3 and V is TRBV6-5, with 10 positions matching TRBD2. V dropped 4 bases and J dropped 3; count of bases not matched to a gene: 7. The germline gives CDR1 MNHEY, CDR2 SVGAGI. This CDR3 contains 16 residues. The CDR3 here is CASSSKRGGATDTQYF. The CDR3 DNA is TGTGCCAGCAGTTCCAAGCGGGGGGGCGCGACAGATACGCAGTATTTT.

This sequence joins TRBV4-1 and TRBJ1-2; TRBD1 is a possible D gene (6 bases). Trimming removed 0 bases from V and 6 bases from J, with 11 bases in between. Germline V gene sequence: CDR1 MGHRA, CDR2 YSYEKL. The CDR3 sequence is 14 residues long. CDR3 protein: CASSQDFGGHGYTF. The CDR3 DNA is TGCGCCAGCAGCCAAGATTTCGGGGGCCATGGCTACACCTTC.

V and J are TRBV6-5 and TRBJ1-1; 8 bases align to TRBD1. V gave up 5 bases and J gave up 5 bases; unmatched junction bases: 7. Germline-derived CDR1 and CDR2 are MNHEY and SVGAGI. CDR3 length equals 14 residues. CDR3 DNA sequence: TGTGCCAGCAGTCAGCAGGGGGCGTATACTGAAGCTTTCTTT. Protein: CASSQQGAYTEAFF.

This rearrangement joins TRBV5-6 to TRBJ1-4, with 7 bases lining up with TRBD1. V shed 4 bases, J shed 8 bases, and the junction held 14 bases outside the gene matches. Germline V CDR1 and CDR2: SGHDT, YYEEEE. CDR3 length equals 16 residues. The CDR3 region is CASSPLRDRVDEKLFF. The CDR3 bases are TGTGCCAGCAGCCCTCTCCGAGACAGGGTAGACGAAAAACTGTTTTTT.

This clone was seen only once. The J gene is TRBJ2-6, the V gene TRBV5-1; tentative D call: TRBD1 (6 bases). Germline loops: CDR1 SGHRS, CDR2 YFSETQ. The CDR3 consists of 14 residues. Between the trimmed V and J ends, which lost 7 bases and 3 bases, there was a span of 11 bases. CDR3 amino acids: CASHAGVGANVLTF. The DNA for the CDR3 is TGCGCCAGCCACGCAGGGGTTGGGGCCAACGTCCTGACTTTC.

The chain joins TRBV7-2 to TRBJ1-2, with D possibly being TRBD1 (5 bases). Germline V gene lookup returns CDR1 SGHTA and CDR2 FQGNSA. V lost 1 base, J lost 4 bases, and 10 bases lay in between. The CDR3 spans 14 residues. The CDR3 protein is CASSLGGRPYGYTF. The DNA of the CDR3 is TGTGCCAGCAGCTTAGGGGGCAGACCCTATGGCTACACCTTC.

This clone has a handful of counts. The chain couples TRBV5-1 to TRBJ2-2; 9 positions agree with TRBD1. The CDR3 is made up of 13 amino acids. CDR1 SGHRS and CDR2 YFSETQ come from the germline V gene. Germline trimming cut 5 bases from V and 5 bases from J; bases unmatched to any gene: 1. Here the CDR3 DNA reads TGCGCCAGCAGGGACAGGGGAACCGGGGAGCTGTTTTTT. The encoded protein is CASRDRGTGELFF.

For this clone: The sample contains more than one DNA sequence encoding this CDR3. The J gene is TRBJ2-3, the V gene TRBV30, with 12 positions matching TRBD2. Germline loops: CDR1 GTSNPN, CDR2 SVGIG (reference sequence). The CDR3 consists of 15 residues. With 3 bases clipped from V and 0 bases from J, the junction kept 1 base outside the gene matches. CDR3: CAWRGLAGSTDTQYF. In DNA, the CDR3 is TGTGCCTGGAGAGGACTAGCGGGGAGCACAGATACGCAGTATTTT. The full variable domain, with the rest looked up from reference TRBV30 and TRBJ2-3, is SQTIHQWPATLVQPVGSPLSLECTVEGTSNPNLYWYRQAAGRGLQLLFYSVGIGQISSEVPQNLSASRPQDRQFILSSKKLLLSDSGFYLCAWRGLAGSTDTQYFGPGTRLTVL.

This clone was found a few times. V is TRBV5-6 and J is TRBJ1-3, with a possible D match to TRBD1 (6 bases). Trimming took 5 bases from V and 3 from J, leaving 18 bases between them. The CDR3 has 16 residues. CDR1 SGHDT and CDR2 YYEEEE come from the germline V gene. The CDR3 DNA is TGTGCCAGCAGTTATTTCACAGGGAGACGTGGAAACACCATATATTTT. Amino acids: CASSYFTGRRGNTIYF.

The V and J genes are TRBV7-8 and TRBJ2-1, with 7 bases lining up with TRBD1. Trimming took 4 bases from V and 4 from J; bases not matched to a gene: 10. The CDR3 is 16 residues long. CDR1 is SGHVS and CDR2 is FQNEAQ in the germline V gene. CDR3 residues: CASSSGRWGQYNEQFF. CDR3 nucleotides: TGTGCCAGCAGCTCCGGCCGGTGGGGACAGTACAATGAGCAGTTCTTC.

The gene calls are TRBV29-1 and TRBJ2-3, with D unclear. Deletions cut 4 bases from V and 2 bases from J, with 16 bases between. The CDR3 has 15 residues. CDR1 SQVTM and CDR2 ANQGSEA come from the germline V gene. CDR3: CSVAPLEWTTDTQYF. The CDR3 region has the DNA TGCAGCGTTGCCCCACTTGAATGGACCACAGATACGCAGTATTTT.

The chain has TRBV10-1 and TRBJ1-1; perhaps TRBD1 as D (6 bases). Deletions cut 5 bases from V and 8 bases from J, with 15 bases between. Germline V gene sequence: CDR1 WNHNN, CDR2 SYGVQD (reference sequence). This CDR3 has 13 residues. CDR3 DNA sequence: TGCGCCAGCAGTCCAGGACAGCCTGGGGAAGCTTTCTTT. This sequence encodes CASSPGQPGEAFF.

The gene calls are TRBV29-1 and TRBJ1-1, with D possibly TRBD1 on 5 matching bases. Per the germline V gene, CDR1 is SQVTM and CDR2 is ANQGSEA. The CDR3 is made up of 13 amino acids. The V and J ends lost 2 bases and 2 bases respectively, with 9 bases between them. Written as DNA, the CDR3 is TGCAGCGTTGAAACACAGGTTAACACTGAAGCTTTCTTT. It specifies CSVETQVNTEAFF.